A selection of T cell receptor beta chains follows, all from one sample in a study of chronic HIV infection and antiretroviral therapy. One entry per CDR3 protein, called by TCRdb with MiXCR from the 5' RACE reads. The data contain some 38,000 distinct CDR3 sequences, about 7.4% of them seen just once; the ten biggest clones take up 2.9%. Sequencing input: peripheral blood. These receptors originate from an adult who had HIV and had not received antiretroviral therapy, or was an uninfected healthy control (not recorded which). Both conserved end residues are part of each CDR3.

CDR3: CASSEGSYTEAFF; V: TRBV9; J: TRBJ1-1
CDR3: CGGREGFETQYF; V: TRBV29-1; J: TRBJ2-5
CDR3: CSVQDRAHNEQFF; V: TRBV20-1; J: TRBJ2-1
CDR3: CASRLVPYYSNQPQHF; V: TRBV28; J: TRBJ1-5
CDR3: CASSVSEVKETQYF; V: TRBV2; J: TRBJ2-5
CDR3: CASSLEEDQPQHF; V: TRBV7-9; J: TRBJ1-5
CDR3: CSARGQVYNQPQHF; V: TRBV20-1; J: TRBJ1-5
CDR3: CASSLKGSWTQYF; V: TRBV28; J: TRBJ2-5
CDR3: CASAGYNSPLHF; V: TRBV11-2; J: TRBJ1-6
CDR3: CSVRTGLSYEQYF; V: TRBV29-1; J: TRBJ2-7
CDR3: CASSSGLPTGELFF; V: TRBV27; J: TRBJ2-2
CDR3: CSVVSPGNIQYF; V: TRBV29-1; J: TRBJ2-4
CDR3: CSGATGVTEAFF; V: TRBV29-1; J: TRBJ1-1
CDR3: CASRSGTGVGNTIYF; V: TRBV28; J: TRBJ1-3
CDR3: CSTRDNEQFF; V: TRBV29-1; J: TRBJ2-1
CDR3: CASSHGKDSEAFF; V: TRBV14; J: TRBJ1-1
CDR3: CASSLTPQQALFWVYGYTF; V: TRBV4-2; J: TRBJ1-2
CDR3: CASSLVGVSTEAFF; V: TRBV12-3/TRBV12-4; J: TRBJ1-1
CDR3: CASSLSSGEETQYF; V: TRBV12-3/TRBV12-4; J: TRBJ2-5
CDR3: CASRDKVNTETFF; V: TRBV10-1; J: TRBJ1-1
CDR3: CASSERGWQETQYF; V: TRBV6-1; J: TRBJ2-5
CDR3: CASGGTGQRGTEAFF; V: TRBV2; J: TRBJ1-1
CDR3: CASSTLDRPMNTEAFF; V: TRBV6-2/TRBV6-3; J: TRBJ1-1
CDR3: CASSPRGEQYF; V: TRBV28; J: TRBJ2-7
CDR3: CASSFSSGLAKNIQYF; V: TRBV27; J: TRBJ2-4
CDR3: CASSQVRSGNSPLHF; V: TRBV14; J: TRBJ1-6
CDR3: CSARDKSSYEQYF; V: TRBV20-1; J: TRBJ2-7
CDR3: CASSWGGDSYEQYF; V: TRBV28; J: TRBJ2-7
CDR3: CASSVGLASTDTQYF; V: TRBV9; J: TRBJ2-3
CDR3: CATSDVLDTGELFF; V: TRBV24-1; J: TRBJ2-2